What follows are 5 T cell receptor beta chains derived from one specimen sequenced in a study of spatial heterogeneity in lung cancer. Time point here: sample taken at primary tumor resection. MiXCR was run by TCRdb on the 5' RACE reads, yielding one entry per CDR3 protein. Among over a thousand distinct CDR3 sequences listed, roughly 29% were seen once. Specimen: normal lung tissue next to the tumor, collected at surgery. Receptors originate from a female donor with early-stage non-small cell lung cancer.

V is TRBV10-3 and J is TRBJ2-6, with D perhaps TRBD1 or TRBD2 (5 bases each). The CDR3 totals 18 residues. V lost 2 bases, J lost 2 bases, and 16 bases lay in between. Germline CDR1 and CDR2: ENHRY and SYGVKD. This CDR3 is CAISEAGTRGTGANVLTF. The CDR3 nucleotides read TGTGCCATCAGTGAGGCGGGTACCCGGGGCACTGGGGCCAACGTCCTGACTTTC.

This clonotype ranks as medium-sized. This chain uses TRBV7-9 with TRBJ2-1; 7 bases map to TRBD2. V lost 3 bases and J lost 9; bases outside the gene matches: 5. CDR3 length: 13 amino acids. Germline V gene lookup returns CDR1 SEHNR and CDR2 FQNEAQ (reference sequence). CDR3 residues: CASSLTGTTEQFF. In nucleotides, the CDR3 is TGTGCCAGCAGCTTGACCGGGACTACTGAGCAGTTCTTC.

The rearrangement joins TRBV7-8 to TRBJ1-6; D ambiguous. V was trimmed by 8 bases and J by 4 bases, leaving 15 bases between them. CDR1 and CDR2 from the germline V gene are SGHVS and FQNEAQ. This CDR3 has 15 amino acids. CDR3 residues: CASLQGSSYNSPLHF. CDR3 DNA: TGTGCCAGCTTACAAGGGTCCTCGTATAATTCACCCCTCCACTTT.

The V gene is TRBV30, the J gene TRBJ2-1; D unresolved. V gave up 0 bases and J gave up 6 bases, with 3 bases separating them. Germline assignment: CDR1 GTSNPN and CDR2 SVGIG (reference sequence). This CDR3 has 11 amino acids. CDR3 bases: TGTGCCTGGAGTGTAATCAATGAGCAGTTCTTC. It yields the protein CAWSVINEQFF.

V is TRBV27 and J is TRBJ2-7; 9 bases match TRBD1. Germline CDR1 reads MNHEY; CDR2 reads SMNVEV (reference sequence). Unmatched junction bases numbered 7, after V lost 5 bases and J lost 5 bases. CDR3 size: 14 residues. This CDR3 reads CASSERQGGNEQYF. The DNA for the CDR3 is TGTGCCAGCAGTGAACGACAGGGGGGCAACGAGCAGTACTTC.